This T cell receptor beta chain stems from a study of beta chain features in type 1 diabetes. CDR1 is MNHEY and CDR2 is SVGAGI in the germline V gene. The CDR3 runs 14 residues. V was cut by 6 bases and J by 3 bases, with 15 bases left in between. As every portion of the isolated RNA was reverse transcribed, the sequencing read expressed TCRB transcripts. The table came from immunoSEQ multiplex PCR; TCRdb's copy has only in-frame clones and leaves some out. The repertoire holds hundreds of thousands of clones, with around 15% as singletons. This TCR was recovered from a man aged 18 to 29 in good health. The sample consisted of naive CD4+ T cells from blood. The chain uses TRBV6-5 and TRBJ2-7; D may be TRBD1 (7 bases). As DNA, the CDR3 is TGTGCCAGCAGACGGGGGACAGAAGTCTACGAGCAGTACTTC. This translates into CASRRGTEVYEQYF.